Each of the 24 T cell receptor beta chains below was sequenced from the same sample in a study of blood T cell repertoires in COVID-19. TCRdb's copy holds only in-frame clones and misses some; the assay was immunoSEQ multiplex PCR. The sample records approximately 190,000 clones, less than 90% being singletons. The sample was peripheral blood. Every receptor here comes from a woman between 35 and 50 years old with acute or convalescent COVID-19.

The chain couples TRBV4-2 to TRBJ2-7; 9 positions agree with TRBD1. Trimming at V came to 3 bases and at J to 3 bases, leaving 6 bases not matched to a gene. Germline CDR1 is LGHNA and CDR2 is YNFKEQ. CDR3 length: 15 amino acids. This CDR3 reads CASSQTGQGNYEQYF. In DNA form, the CDR3 reads TGTGCCAGCAGCCAGACGGGACAGGGTAACTACGAGCAGTACTTC.

V usage is TRBV5-6 and J usage is TRBJ2-5; tentative D call: TRBD2 (6 bases). Trimming pared 1 base from V and 7 bases from J, leaving 17 bases between. The CDR3 loop spans 15 amino acids. Germline loops: CDR1 SGHDT, CDR2 YYEEEE. The CDR3 sequence: CASSLLSLAVGTQYF. CDR3 DNA sequence: TGTGCCAGCAGCTTGCTTTCGTTAGCGGTAGGGACCCAGTACTTC.

The J gene is TRBJ1-2, the V gene TRBV5-4; 7 nucleotides line up with TRBD1. V was pared by 2 bases and J by 4 bases, with 5 bases of the junction left unmatched. Germline loops: CDR1 SGHNT, CDR2 YYREEE (reference sequence). The CDR3 spans 14 residues. The CDR3 sequence is CASSLGGVGYGYTF. The CDR3 bases are TGTGCCAGCAGCTTAGGGGGCGTCGGCTATGGCTACACCTTC.

The chain employs TRBV7-9 and TRBJ2-7, with 7 bases matching TRBD1. CDR3 length equals 14 residues. CDR1 and CDR2 (germline): SEHNR, FQNEAQ (reference sequence). V was pared by 4 bases and J by 2 bases, with 5 bases of the junction left unmatched. Written as DNA, the CDR3 is TGTGCCAGCAGCTCTCGGGACAGCACCTACGAGCAGTACTTC. Amino acids: CASSSRDSTYEQYF.

The chain uses TRBV28 and TRBJ2-4; TRBD2 aligns across 13 bases. The J segment lost 0 bases and the V segment lost 4 bases, leaving 6 bases of the junction unmatched. From germline, CDR1 is MDHEN and CDR2 SYDVKM. The CDR3 length is 18 residues. The CDR3 nucleotides are TGTGCCAGCAGTTGGACTAGCGGGGGCCTGAAAGCCAAAAACATTCAGTACTTC. Its translation: CASSWTSGGLKAKNIQYF.

This clone was recorded only once. The V call is TRBV15, the J call TRBJ1-3; 8 nucleotides align to TRBD1. Germline loops: CDR1 LNHNV, CDR2 YYDKDF (reference sequence). The CDR3 is made up of 13 amino acids. The ends lost 10 bases at V and 0 bases at J; junction bases unmatched: 2. CDR3 DNA sequence: TGTGCCATCGGACAGGGCTCTGGAAACACCATATATTTT. Its protein product is CAIGQGSGNTIYF.

The chain employs TRBV19 and TRBJ1-5, with D perhaps TRBD1 (6 bases). Trimming removed 5 bases at V and 1 base at J, with 15 bases between. The CDR3 consists of 16 residues. Germline V gene lookup returns CDR1 LNHDA and CDR2 SQIVND (reference sequence). The CDR3 reads CASSAGTTVSNQPQHF. CDR3 coding DNA: TGTGCCAGTAGTGCCGGGACAACTGTAAGCAATCAGCCCCAGCATTTT.

The chain has TRBV6-6 and TRBJ2-7; D unclear. The V end lost 0 bases, the J end lost 0 bases, and 12 bases lay between the germline ends. The CDR3 has 16 amino acids. Per germline, CDR1 MNHNY and CDR2 SVGAGI (reference sequence). CDR3 region: CASSYSITSSSYEQYF. The CDR3 nucleotides read TGTGCCAGCAGTTACTCGATAACGTCGAGCTCCTACGAGCAGTACTTC.

This chain joins TRBV6-5 and TRBJ2-5; D not certain. CDR1 is MNHEY, CDR2 SVGAGI, per germline. V lost 8 bases and J lost 1, with 17 bases in between. The CDR3 has 15 amino acids. The CDR3 spells CASSALILVQETQYF. The CDR3 DNA sequence: TGTGCCAGCTCCGCCCTGATACTCGTCCAAGAGACCCAGTACTTC.

This clone was found a few times. The chain is built from TRBV5-6 and TRBJ1-6, with D perhaps TRBD1 (6 bases). Trimming left V 1 base short and J 10 bases short, with 15 bases between. Germline CDR1 is SGHDT and CDR2 is YYEEEE. This CDR3 contains 15 residues. CDR3 DNA sequence: TGTGCCAGCAGCTTGACAGGGAGTGGCGTGTCACCCCTCCACTTT. Protein product: CASSLTGSGVSPLHF.

This rearrangement joins TRBV19 to TRBJ1-5; tentative D call: TRBD1 (6 bases). The ends were cut back, 0 bases at V and 9 bases at J, with 15 bases in the middle. CDR1 and CDR2 from the germline V gene are LNHDA and SQIVND (reference sequence). This CDR3 spans 15 amino acids. CDR3 loop: CASSIESTGYTPQHF. Here the CDR3 DNA reads TGTGCCAGTAGTATAGAGTCGACAGGCTATACGCCCCAGCATTTT.

As to this clone: One end of the junction fails to match germline, which may point to a read error. The chain employs TRBV28 and TRBJ1-5; no clear D. This CDR3 has 15 residues. Germline V gene lookup returns CDR1 MDHEN and CDR2 SYDVKM. CDR3 DNA sequence: TGTGCCAGCAGTTTGAGCGGTATAAACACTCAGACCCAGCATTTT. It yields the protein CASSLSGINTQTQHF.

The genes are TRBV2 and TRBJ1-2; 7 nucleotides align to TRBD1. J lost 4 bases, V lost 4 bases, and 6 bases had no gene match. There are 14 residues in the CDR3. Germline V lookup: CDR1 SNHLY, CDR2 FYNNEI. The CDR3 is CASSGPRGFYGYTF. CDR3 sequence (DNA): TGTGCCAGCAGTGGGCCCAGGGGGTTCTATGGCTACACCTTC.

This chain's CDR3 is CATSRMGQEAYEQYF. In DNA form, the CDR3 reads TGTGCCACCAGCAGGATGGGACAGGAAGCCTACGAGCAGTACTTC. The rearrangement joins TRBV15 to TRBJ2-7, with 8 bases matching TRBD1. V trimming: 3 bases; J trimming: 2 bases; junction bases outside the gene matches: 6. Per germline, CDR1 LNHNV and CDR2 YYDKDF (reference sequence). This CDR3 has 15 amino acids.

The chain carries TRBV28 and TRBJ1-6; 8 bases agree with TRBD1. The germline CDR1 and CDR2 sequences are MDHEN and SYDVKM. The CDR3 sequence is 17 residues long. The trim removed 3 bases at V and 7 bases at J, leaving 11 bases unmatched. The CDR3 loop reads CASSFPTRRQGNSPLHF. DNA of the CDR3: TGTGCCAGCAGTTTCCCCACCCGACGACAGGGGAATTCACCCCTCCACTTT.

V is TRBV24-1 and J is TRBJ2-1; 8 bases are a match to TRBD2. This CDR3 is 15 amino acids long. Looked up from germline, CDR1 is KGHDR and CDR2 is SFDVKD. With V trimmed by 3 bases and J by 5 bases, 5 bases remained unmatched. The CDR3 DNA reads TGTGCCACCAGTGATCCCGGGAGGGCAGACAATGAGCAGTTCTTC. This sequence encodes CATSDPGRADNEQFF.

This clone has just a few counts. The genes are TRBV7-3 and TRBJ1-6, with 7 bases identical to TRBD1. In germline, CDR1 is SGHTA, CDR2 FQGTGA. J was trimmed by 9 bases and V by 2 bases; bases with no gene match: 4. The length of the CDR3 is 14 residues. CDR3 sequence: CASSLGPGGSPLHF. The CDR3 DNA reads as TGTGCCAGCAGCTTAGGTCCAGGGGGTTCACCCCTCCACTTT.

The genes are TRBV15 and TRBJ1-5; D is unresolved. V lost 4 bases to trimming and J lost 3 bases, with 13 bases between them. CDR3 size: 15 residues. From germline, CDR1 is LNHNV and CDR2 YYDKDF (reference sequence). The CDR3 coding sequence is TGTGCCACCAGCACGGGAGAGTGGGTCAATCAGCCCCAGCATTTT. Encoded protein: CATSTGEWVNQPQHF. Variable domain in full (rest from reference TRBV15 and TRBJ1-5): DAMVIQNPRYQVTQFGKPVTLSCSQTLNHNVMYWYQQKSSQAPKLLFHYYDKDFNNEADTPDNFQSRRPNTSFCFLDIRSPGLGDTAMYLCATSTGEWVNQPQHFGDGTRLSIL.

The gene calls are TRBV6-5 and TRBJ1-3; D is possibly TRBD1 (5 bases). The CDR3 extends over 14 amino acids. Trimming took off 6 bases at V and 5 bases at J, with 14 bases between the two ends. Germline V CDR1 and CDR2: MNHEY, SVGAGI. For the CDR3, the DNA is TGTGCCAGCAGCGCAGGGACTGAGCGAAACACCATATATTTT. Amino acids: CASSAGTERNTIYF.

The rearrangement uses TRBV25-1 and TRBJ2-6; TRBD2 aligns across 8 bases. V lost 3 bases and J lost 1; bases outside the gene matches: 8. Germline CDR1 and CDR2: MGHDK and SYGVNS. The CDR3 length is 18 residues. The CDR3 DNA is TGTGCCAGCAGTGACCTACGCACTAGCGGATCTGGGGCCAACGTCCTGACTTTC. Its translation is CASSDLRTSGSGANVLTF.

The CDR3 DNA reads TGTGCCACCAGTGACAACAGGGGGACTAATGAAAAACTGTTTTTT. Translating gives CATSDNRGTNEKLFF. The V call is TRBV24-1, the J call TRBJ1-4, with 8 bases aligning to TRBD1. The CDR3 loop spans 15 amino acids. The V gene end was trimmed by 4 bases and the J gene end by 2 bases; junction bases not matched to a gene: 2. Per the germline V gene, CDR1 is KGHDR and CDR2 is SFDVKD.

This rearrangement joins TRBV5-4 to TRBJ1-3; weak D call: TRBD1 (6 bases). V gave up 4 bases and J gave up 4 bases, with 24 bases separating them. This CDR3 comprises 18 residues. Germline V lookup: CDR1 SGHNT, CDR2 YYREEE (reference sequence). This CDR3 reads CASSPDRFRGSGGNTIYF. The CDR3 DNA reads as TGTGCCAGCAGCCCGGACCGGTTCAGGGGATCCGGGGGAAACACCATATATTTT.

The chain employs TRBV12-5 and TRBJ2-7; 9 nucleotides agree with TRBD2. V lost 2 bases, J lost 2 bases, and 22 bases stayed unmatched. Germline V lookup: CDR1 LGHNT, CDR2 FRNRAP. The length of the CDR3 is 21 residues. CDR3 DNA: TGTGCTAGTGGTTTGTCCCCCGCCCCACGATCTAATAGCGGGGGTCCCTACGAGCAGTACTTC. Its translation is CASGLSPAPRSNSGGPYEQYF.

The rearrangement joins TRBV7-6 to TRBJ2-7; 7 nucleotides match TRBD2. Germline-derived CDR1 and CDR2 are SGHVS and FNYEAQ. This CDR3 region has 16 residues. With V trimmed by 2 bases and J by 0 bases, 7 bases remained unmatched. CDR3 sequence reads: CASSLNGTIFSYEQYF. CDR3 DNA: TGTGCCAGCAGCTTAAATGGGACTATCTTCTCCTACGAGCAGTACTTC.